One sample yielded the 13 T cell receptor beta chains listed below, sequenced in a study of blood T cell repertoires in COVID-19. This table comes from immunoSEQ multiplex PCR, and its TCRdb copy is limited to in-frame clones, with some not included. The data contain roughly 200,000 clones, about 88% of them singletons. The sample consisted of peripheral blood. Receptors originate from a man in his forties with active or convalescent COVID-19.

The CDR3 reads CASTRTGNTEAFF. The CDR3 nucleotides are TGTGCCAGCACCAGGACAGGGAACACTGAAGCTTTCTTT. The genes are TRBV6-5 and TRBJ1-1; TRBD1 aligns across 7 bases. This CDR3 spans 13 amino acids. V trimming: 7 bases; J trimming: 1 base; junction bases outside the gene matches: 3. The V gene's germline CDR1 is MNHEY and CDR2 SVGAGI.

V gene TRBV5-4 combines with J gene TRBJ1-6; possible D gene TRBD1, 6 bases. V was trimmed by 0 bases and J by 8 bases, leaving 12 bases between them. Germline values: CDR1 SGHNT, CDR2 YYREEE (reference sequence). There are 15 residues in the CDR3. The CDR3 region has the DNA TGTGCCAGCAGCTTGGAAGGGACAATCGATTCACCCCTCCACTTT. It yields the protein CASSLEGTIDSPLHF.

This clone qualifies as large. The V call is TRBV28, the J call TRBJ2-4; 9 bases map to TRBD1. This CDR3 has 13 amino acids. Unmatched junction bases numbered 11, after V lost 6 bases and J lost 14 bases. Per germline, CDR1 MDHEN and CDR2 SYDVKM. The CDR3, as DNA: TGTGCCAGCAGCATCGGAAGCTGGACAGGGGAGTACTTC. As protein: CASSIGSWTGEYF.

The chain is built from TRBV10-2 and TRBJ1-4; tentatively, D is TRBD1 (5 bases). In germline, CDR1 is WSHSY, CDR2 SAAADI. The CDR3 is 13 amino acids. The germline V and J ends were trimmed by 5 bases and 8 bases, with 12 bases remaining between them. The chain's CDR3 is CASSLLEGEKLFF. Here the CDR3 DNA reads TGCGCCAGCAGTTTGCTGGAGGGGGAAAAACTGTTTTTT.

The V and J genes are TRBV19 and TRBJ1-1, with D unclear. The germline CDR1 and CDR2 sequences are LNHDA and SQIVND (reference sequence). CDR3 size: 14 residues. V was trimmed by 8 bases and J by 5 bases, leaving 18 bases between them. The CDR3 DNA reads as TGTGCCAGTTCCCTCCCCGGGCGAGGGACTGAAGCTTTCTTT. Translation: CASSLPGRGTEAFF. The full variable domain, its missing parts supplied by reference TRBV19 and TRBJ1-1, is DGGITQSPKYLFRKEGQNVTLSCEQNLNHDAMYWYRQDPGQGLRLIYYSQIVNDFQKGDIAEGYSVSREKKESFPLTVTSAQKNPTAFYLCASSLPGRGTEAFFGQGTRLTVV.

Comment on this clone: One junction end does not reproduce the germline sequence, and a read error may be involved. The CDR3 spells CASTLRGPLSTEAFF. The CDR3 DNA sequence: TGTGCCAGCACCTTGAGGGGCCCCCTGAGCACTGAAGCTTTCTTT. The chain recombines TRBV5-6 with TRBJ1-1; D is perhaps TRBD1 (5 bases). The CDR3 totals 15 residues. Germline CDR1 and CDR2: SGHDT and YYEEEE.

V gene TRBV27 combines with J gene TRBJ2-3; TRBD2 matches at 15 bases. The CDR3 is 17 amino acids. Germline CDR1 is MNHEY and CDR2 is SMNVEV (reference sequence). The J segment lost 2 bases and the V segment lost 6 bases, leaving 6 bases of the junction unmatched. The CDR3, as DNA: TGTGCCAGCAGAAGGACTAGCGGGGGGGCTGTCACAGATACGCAGTATTTT. Its translation: CASRRTSGGAVTDTQYF.

The CDR3 DNA reads as TGTGCCAGCAGTTCTTACCTGGACGGGGCTGAAGCTTTCTTT. Amino acids: CASSSYLDGAEAFF. The J gene is TRBJ1-1, the V gene TRBV6-2 or TRBV6-3; D uncertain. This CDR3 is 14 amino acids long. CDR1 and CDR2 (germline): MNHEY, SVGEGT. V lost 4 bases to trimming and J lost 6 bases, with 15 bases between them.

V is TRBV15 and J is TRBJ2-3, with 7 bases matching TRBD2. Germline V gives CDR1 LNHNV, CDR2 YYDKDF (reference sequence). The CDR3 spans 16 residues. J lost 4 bases, V lost 3 bases, and 10 bases had no gene match. CDR3 in amino acids: CATSRGGQGRSDTQYF. DNA of the CDR3: TGTGCCACCAGCAGGGGAGGGCAGGGCCGGTCAGATACGCAGTATTTT.

This rearrangement joins TRBV2 to TRBJ1-6; 7 positions agree with TRBD1. V shed 8 bases and J 6 bases; nucleotides not matched to a gene: 4. This CDR3 contains 13 residues. Germline V gene data show CDR1 as SNHLY and CDR2 as FYNNEI. This CDR3 is CASAGTVNSPLHF. DNA for the CDR3: TGTGCCAGCGCAGGGACAGTTAATTCACCCCTCCACTTT.

The chain uses TRBV12-3 or TRBV12-4 and TRBJ2-3, with no clear D. V gave up 3 bases and J gave up 1 base, with 5 bases separating them. CDR3 length: 13 residues. CDR3 loop: CASSLSGTDTQYF. The CDR3, as DNA: TGTGCCAGCAGTTTGTCCGGCACAGATACGCAGTATTTT.

The V gene is TRBV25-1, the J gene TRBJ2-5; D remains ambiguous. V shed 3 bases and J shed 0 bases, with 8 bases lying between them. The CDR3 is made up of 14 amino acids. Germline-derived CDR1 and CDR2 are MGHDK and SYGVNS. The DNA for the CDR3 is TGTGCCAGCAGTGATCTCTCTTACCAAGAGACCCAGTACTTC. This sequence encodes CASSDLSYQETQYF.

This chain joins TRBV28 and TRBJ2-1; TRBD2 agrees at 14 bases. The CDR3 consists of 14 residues. CDR1 is MDHEN and CDR2 is SYDVKM in the germline V gene. The V segment lost 6 bases and the J segment 8 bases; nucleotides outside the gene matches: 3. The CDR3 DNA follows: TGTGCCAGCAGCGGGACTAGCGGGAGTTATGAGCAGTTCTTC. Translated: CASSGTSGSYEQFF.